The 3 T cell receptor beta chains in this list originate from one sample, sequenced in a study of CD8+CD57+ T cells in acquired aplastic anemia. Genomic DNA constituted the template upon which TCR beta VDJ and CDR3 profiling was performed. MiXCR was run by TCRdb on the reads, yielding one entry per CDR3 protein. Of some 410,000 distinct CDR3 sequences listed, just under 70% were seen once; the top ten hold around 4%. Sequencing was done on a sample of sorted CD4+, CD8+, or CD8+CD57+ T cells (not recorded which) from PBMCs. These receptors were taken from a human donor in good health, serving as a control.

This clonotype came up many times. This chain uses TRBV30 with TRBJ2-5; weak D call: TRBD2 (7 bases). The CDR3 sequence is 14 residues long. The V end lost 0 bases, the J end lost 1 base, and 9 bases lay between the germline ends. Germline V lookup: CDR1 GTSNPN, CDR2 SVGIG (reference sequence). CDR3 DNA sequence: TGTGCCTGGAGTGTTGGGGGGGCCCAAGAGACCCAGTACTTC. Translation: CAWSVGGAQETQYF.

In this sample, this clonotype turned up many times. This chain connects TRBV6-1 to TRBJ2-7; D gene ambiguous. This CDR3 spans 10 amino acids. Trimming left V 3 bases short and J 3 bases short, with 0 bases between. Germline lookup yields CDR1 MNHNS and CDR2 SASEGT. The CDR3 loop reads CASSDYEQYF. The CDR3 DNA reads as TGTGCCAGCAGTGACTACGAGCAGTACTTC.

Comments on this clonotype: Because it lacks the conserved phenylalanine or tryptophan at the end, this CDR3 is likely a read error. The gene calls are TRBV7-2 and TRBJ2-3; TRBD2 is a possible D gene (5 bases). This CDR3 contains 14 residues. Germline V gene data show CDR1 as SGHTA and CDR2 as FQGNSA. The CDR3 DNA is TGCGCCAGCAGCTTACTAGTTCCCACAGATACGCAGTATTCT. It codes for CASSLLVPTDTQYS.